This T cell receptor beta chain was captured in a study of cytomegalovirus exposure and HLA in healthy donors. V shed 0 bases, J shed 2 bases, and the junction held 6 bases outside the gene matches. Per germline, CDR1 SGHRS and CDR2 YFSETQ. This CDR3 spans 16 amino acids. PCR employed 60 Vbeta and 13 Jbeta primers. Libraries were prepared by immunoSEQ multiplex PCR; TCRdb keeps only in-frame clonotypes and omits some of them. The table has approximately 100,000 clones, around 76% seen once; the top ten hold 12%. The receptor was isolated from a woman between 40 and 55 years old in good health and CMV-seropositive. Sequencing was done on a sample of PBMCs. This chain uses TRBV5-1 with TRBJ2-3; 7 bases agree with TRBD2. The CDR3 reads CASSLGASGYTDTQYF. The DNA for the CDR3 is TGCGCCAGCAGCTTGGGGGCTAGCGGATACACAGATACGCAGTATTTT. The entire variable domain, with the rest obtained from reference TRBV5-1 and TRBJ2-3, is as follows: KAGVTQTPRYLIKTRGQQVTLSCSPISGHRSVSWYQQTPGQGLQFLFEYFSETQRNKGNFPGRFSGRQFSNSRSEMNVSTLELGDSALYLCASSLGASGYTDTQYFGPGTRLTVL.